This TCR beta chain was observed in a study of blood T cell repertoires in COVID-19. Authors' processing steps: Amplification from reference gene primers served as the basis for estimated nucleated cell counts. TCRdb keeps only in-frame clones here, not all; method: immunoSEQ multiplex PCR. V, J and clone size derive from that table, while D and trimming were established from the DNA sequence. The sample contains about 58,000 clones, roughly nine tenths of which appear only once. The trim removed 1 base at V and 10 bases at J, leaving 9 bases unmatched. The CDR3 extends over 17 amino acids. Germline V gene sequence: CDR1 LNHNV, CDR2 YYDKDF (reference sequence).

The receptor's source is a woman aged 70-85 years with active COVID-19. The sample taken for sequencing was peripheral blood. V usage is TRBV15 and J usage is TRBJ2-1, with 14 bases identical to TRBD2. Here the CDR3 DNA reads TGTGCCACCAGCAGAGGGGGACTAGCGGGAGAGACGGGAGAGCAGTTCTTC. This sequence encodes CATSRGGLAGETGEQFF.